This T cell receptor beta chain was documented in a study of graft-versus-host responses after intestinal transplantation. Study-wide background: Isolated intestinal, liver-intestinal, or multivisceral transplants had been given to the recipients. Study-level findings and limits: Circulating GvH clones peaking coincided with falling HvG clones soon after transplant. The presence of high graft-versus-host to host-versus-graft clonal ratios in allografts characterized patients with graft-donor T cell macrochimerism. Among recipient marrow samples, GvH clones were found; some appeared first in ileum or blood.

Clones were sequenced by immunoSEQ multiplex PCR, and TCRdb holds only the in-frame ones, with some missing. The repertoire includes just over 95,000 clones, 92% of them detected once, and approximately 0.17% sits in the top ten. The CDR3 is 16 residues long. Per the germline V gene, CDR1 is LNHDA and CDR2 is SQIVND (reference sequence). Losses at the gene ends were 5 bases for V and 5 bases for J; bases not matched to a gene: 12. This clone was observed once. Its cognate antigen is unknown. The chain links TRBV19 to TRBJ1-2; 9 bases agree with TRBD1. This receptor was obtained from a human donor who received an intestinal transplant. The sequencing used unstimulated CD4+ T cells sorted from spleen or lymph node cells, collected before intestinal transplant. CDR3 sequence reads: CASSFPGQGPLYGYTF. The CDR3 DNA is TGTGCCAGTAGTTTTCCGGGACAGGGCCCATTATATGGCTACACCTTC.